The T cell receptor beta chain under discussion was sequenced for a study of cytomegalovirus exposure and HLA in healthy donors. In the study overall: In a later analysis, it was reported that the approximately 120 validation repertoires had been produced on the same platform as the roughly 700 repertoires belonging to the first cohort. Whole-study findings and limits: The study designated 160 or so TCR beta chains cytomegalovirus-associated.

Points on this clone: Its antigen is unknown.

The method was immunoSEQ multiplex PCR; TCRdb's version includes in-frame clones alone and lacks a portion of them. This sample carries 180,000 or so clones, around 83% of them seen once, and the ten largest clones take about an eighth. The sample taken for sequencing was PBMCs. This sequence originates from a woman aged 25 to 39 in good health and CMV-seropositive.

In nucleotides, the CDR3 is TGCAGCGCTGGGACAGCCTATGGCTACACCTTC. Amino acids: CSAGTAYGYTF. The gene calls are TRBV20-1 and TRBJ1-2, with 7 bases aligning to TRBD1. The V gene's germline CDR1 is DFQATT and CDR2 SNEGSKA (reference sequence). This CDR3 is built from 11 residues.